This TCR beta chain was sequenced during a study of beta chain features in type 1 diabetes. Findings of the study overall: More deletions and fewer insertions at VDJ junctions were seen in type 1 diabetes patients. The study notes PCR might favor shorter templates equally in patients and controls. Among patients with Type 1 diabetes, TCRB CDR3s were moderately but significantly shorter in every one of the four CD4+ subsets.

TCRB transcripts that were expressed got sequenced, as all of the isolated RNA had been reverse transcribed. The read count averaged about 3.3 million across naive, central memory and regulatory T cell samples. Sequencing was performed with immunoSEQ multiplex PCR; in TCRdb, only in-frame clones are kept and a portion is missing. The sample holds 550,000 to 850,000 clones; around 15% are singletons and the top ten take 0.022%. Turning to this clone: Its antigen is not known.

Purity exceeding 98% was reached by all sorted populations. CDR3 length: 14 residues. Germline CDR1 SGDLS, CDR2 YYNGEE. V was pared by 0 bases and J by 5 bases, with 12 bases between. This chain links TRBV9 with TRBJ2-7, with D unresolved. Material for sequencing was naive CD4+ T cells from blood. This TCR was recovered from a man younger than 30 with type 1 diabetes. CDR3 region: CASSVGRLLHEQYF. The CDR3 region has the DNA TGTGCCAGCAGCGTAGGTAGGTTATTGCACGAGCAGTACTTC. The whole variable domain, filled in from reference TRBV9 and TRBJ2-7, reads DSGVTQTPKHLITATGQRVTLRCSPRSGDLSVYWYQQSLDQGLQFLIQYYNGEERAKGNILERFSAQQFPDLHSELNLSSLELGDSALYFCASSVGRLLHEQYFGPGTRLTVT.